This T cell receptor (beta chain) emerged from a study of T cell repertoires in cytomegalovirus infection. About the research overall: From public TCR beta signatures came an indication of both CMV infection and matching HLA type.

This CDR3 is built from 14 residues. Trimming cost V 4 bases and J 3 bases, with 10 bases left between them. The V gene's germline CDR1 is SEHNR and CDR2 FQNEAQ (reference sequence). Overall study results and limits: Dominating the ex vivo response were HLA-C-restricted CMV-specific TCR beta clonotypes.

The sample holds many counts of this clonotype. The antigen remains undetermined. TCRdb reprocessed the reads via MiXCR and lists one record per CDR3 protein. Among almost 500,000 distinct CDR3 sequences listed, 10% to 12% were seen once. Sequencing was done on a sample of PBMCs. The sequence was collected from a human donor in good health (CMV status not recorded). Some clones in this sample may be carry-over from other donors' samples. This chain joins TRBV7-9 and TRBJ2-4, with D perhaps TRBD1 (5 bases). CDR3 nucleotides: TGTGCCAGCAGCTCCCCTCAGGGCAAAAACATTCAGTACTTC. It codes for CASSSPQGKNIQYF. Supplemented by reference TRBV7-9 and TRBJ2-4, the full variable domain reads DTGVSQNPRHKITKRGQNVTFRCDPISEHNRLYWYRQTLGQGPEFLTYFQNEAQLEKSRLLSDRFSAERPKGSFSTLEIQRTEQGDSAMYLCASSSPQGKNIQYFGAGTRLSVL.